The source of this T cell receptor (beta chain) is a study of blood T cell repertoires in COVID-19. Study-level information: Specimens from acute and convalescent COVID-19 originated in the United States, Italy and Spain. T cells, B-cell-depleted T cells, or PBMCs supplied cDNA or gDNA.

The CDR3 has 14 residues. The V gene's germline CDR1 is SNHLY and CDR2 FYNNEI. V lost 7 bases, J lost 4 bases, and 11 bases lay in between. Per the original data handling: Counts of nucleated cells, estimated from reference gene primer amplification, were obtained. Using immunoSEQ multiplex PCR, the repertoire was profiled, and TCRdb retains in-frame clones only, with some absent. The DNA was the basis for D and trimming; V, J and clone size are from that table. This table holds some 150,000 clones, 87% found once. The sample taken for sequencing was peripheral blood. The TCR originated in a woman in her forties or fifties with acute or convalescent COVID-19. The chain recombines TRBV2 with TRBJ1-6, with a tentative D call TRBD1 (6 bases). The CDR3 sequence: CASIPTGYNSPLHF. The CDR3 region has the DNA TGTGCCAGCATCCCTACAGGGTATAATTCACCCCTCCACTTT.